The present T cell receptor beta chain was sequenced within a study of CD8 T cells in Susac syndrome. Reverse transcription of about 0.45 to 1 ug RNA used random hexamers. The immunoSEQ assay covered 54 Vbeta and 13 Jbeta segments for CDR3. One entry per CDR3 protein results from TCRdb running MiXCR on the immunoSEQ multiplex PCR reads. The sample contains about 94,000 distinct CDR3 sequences, about 93% of which appear only once. Study-wide results and caveats: Within Susac syndrome CD4+ T cell repertoires, clonal expansion was not evident.

With V trimmed by 2 bases and J by 4 bases, 10 bases remained unmatched. The germline CDR1 and CDR2 sequences are DFQATT and SNEGSKA (reference sequence). This CDR3 spans 16 amino acids. About this clonotype: Its cognate antigen is unknown.

TCR beta sequencing covered blood CD8+ and CD4+ T cells. Purification of the CD8+ and CD4+ T cells relied on negative isolation, and TEMRA cells underwent FACS enrichment. The chain joins TRBV20-1 to TRBJ2-5; TRBD2 matches 10 bases. Sequencing used CD4+ T cells from PBMCs. The sequence was obtained from a human donor with Susac syndrome. The CDR3 DNA follows: TGCAGTGCTAGACCATATACTAGCGGGGACGTAGAGACCCAGTACTTC. It specifies CSARPYTSGDVETQYF.